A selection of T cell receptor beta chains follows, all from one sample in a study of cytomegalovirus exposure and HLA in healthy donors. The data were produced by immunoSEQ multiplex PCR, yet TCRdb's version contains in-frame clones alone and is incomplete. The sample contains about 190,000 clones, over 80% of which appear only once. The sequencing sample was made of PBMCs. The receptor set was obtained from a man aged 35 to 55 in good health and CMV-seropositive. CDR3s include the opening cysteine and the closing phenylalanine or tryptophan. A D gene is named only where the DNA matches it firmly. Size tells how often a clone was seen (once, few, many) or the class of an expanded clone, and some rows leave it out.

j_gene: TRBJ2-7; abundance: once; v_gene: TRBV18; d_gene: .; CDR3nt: TGTGCCAGCTCACCTCTACCTTCCACTCAAAGCTCCTACGAGCAGTACTTC; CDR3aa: CASSPLPSTQSSYEQYF
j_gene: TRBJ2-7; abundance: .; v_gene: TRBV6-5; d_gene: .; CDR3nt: TGTGCCAGCAGCCGTAGCGGACTTAGCTCCTACGAGCAGTACTTC; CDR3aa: CASSRSGLSSYEQYF
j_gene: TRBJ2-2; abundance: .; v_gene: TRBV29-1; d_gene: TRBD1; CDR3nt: TGCAGCGTTCGAGACAGGGCAAACGGCGGGGAGCTGTTTTTT; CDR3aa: CSVRDRANGGELFF
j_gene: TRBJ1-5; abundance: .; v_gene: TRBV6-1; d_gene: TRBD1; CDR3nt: TGTGCCAGCAGTGAATTTGGGGGGACAGGGGGCCATTGGAGCAATCAGCCCCAGCATTTT; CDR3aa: CASSEFGGTGGHWSNQPQHF
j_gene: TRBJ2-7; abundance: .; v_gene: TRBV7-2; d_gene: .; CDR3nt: TGTGCCAGCAGCTTAGAATGGGACAAGTCCTACGAGCAGTACTTC; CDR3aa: CASSLEWDKSYEQYF
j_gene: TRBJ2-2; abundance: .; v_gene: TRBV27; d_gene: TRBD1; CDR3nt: TGTGCCAGCAAGGAAACAGGGGACGCCGGGGAGCTGTTTTTT; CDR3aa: CASKETGDAGELFF
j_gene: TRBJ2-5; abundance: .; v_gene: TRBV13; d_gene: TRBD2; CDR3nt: TGTGCCAGCAGTCGGGGGGGGACCCAAGAGACCCAGTACTTC; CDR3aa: CASSRGGTQETQYF
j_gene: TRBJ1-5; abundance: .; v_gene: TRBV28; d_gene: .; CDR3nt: TGTGCCAGCAGTTTGGCGGGGCAGGGTCAGCCCCAGCATTTT; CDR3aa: CASSLAGQGQPQHF
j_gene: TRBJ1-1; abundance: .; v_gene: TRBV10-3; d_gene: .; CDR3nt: TGTGCCATCAGTGGGGGAGGTAAGCGGACTGAAGCTTTCTTT; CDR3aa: CAISGGGKRTEAFF
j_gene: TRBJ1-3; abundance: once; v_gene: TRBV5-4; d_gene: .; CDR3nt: TGTGCCAGCAGCTTGGACGTAGGGGCTGGAAACACCATATATTTT; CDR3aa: CASSLDVGAGNTIYF
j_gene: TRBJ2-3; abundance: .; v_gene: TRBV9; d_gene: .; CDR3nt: TGTGCCGCCTACCTTGAGGCAGCTAGAACTAGCACAGATACGCAGTATTTT; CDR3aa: CAAYLEAARTSTDTQYF
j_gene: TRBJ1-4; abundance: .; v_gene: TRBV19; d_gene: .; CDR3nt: TGTGCCAGTAGTATAGTTGCGCGGGAAAATGAAAAACTGTTTTTT; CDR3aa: CASSIVARENEKLFF
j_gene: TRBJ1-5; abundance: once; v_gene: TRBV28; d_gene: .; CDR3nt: TGTGCCAGCAGTTTACGTCTAAGCAATCAGCCCCAGCATTTT; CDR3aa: CASSLRLSNQPQHF
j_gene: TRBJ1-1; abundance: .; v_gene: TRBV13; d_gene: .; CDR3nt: TGTGCCAGCAGCTCCGGGTTGAACACTGAAGCTTTCTTT; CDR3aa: CASSSGLNTEAFF
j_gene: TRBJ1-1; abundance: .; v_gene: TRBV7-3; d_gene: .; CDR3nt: TGTGCCAGCAGCACGACAGGCTCCATGAACACTGAAGCTTTCTTT; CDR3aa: CASSTTGSMNTEAFF
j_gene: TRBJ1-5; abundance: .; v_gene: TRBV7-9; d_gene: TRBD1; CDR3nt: TGTGCCAGCAGCTTGGGACAGGGGAATCAGCCCCAGCATTTT; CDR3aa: CASSLGQGNQPQHF
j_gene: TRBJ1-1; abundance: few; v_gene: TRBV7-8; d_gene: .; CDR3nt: TGTGCCAGCAGTACGAGATCTAACACTGAAGCTTTCTTT; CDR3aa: CASSTRSNTEAFF
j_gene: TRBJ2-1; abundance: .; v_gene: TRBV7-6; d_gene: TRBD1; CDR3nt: TGTGCCAGCAGCTCACTCCGGGACAGGATGGACAATGAGCAGTTCTTC; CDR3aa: CASSSLRDRMDNEQFF
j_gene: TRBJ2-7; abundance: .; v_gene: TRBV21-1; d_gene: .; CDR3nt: TGTGCCAGCAGCAAACGTACTTTCCAAAGCTCCTACGAGCAGTACTTC; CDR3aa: CASSKRTFQSSYEQYF
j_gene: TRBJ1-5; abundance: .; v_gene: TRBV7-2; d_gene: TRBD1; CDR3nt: TGTGCCAGCAGCCCTCGGACAGGACGAAATCAGCCCCAGCATTTT; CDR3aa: CASSPRTGRNQPQHF
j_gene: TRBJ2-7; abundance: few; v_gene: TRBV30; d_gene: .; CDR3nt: TGTGCCTGGAAAGCACCCAGCGGGTCCTACGAGCAGTACTTC; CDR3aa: CAWKAPSGSYEQYF
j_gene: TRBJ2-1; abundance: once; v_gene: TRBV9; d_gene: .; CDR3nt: TGTGCCAGCGCAAGGGAGAATGAGCAGTTCTTC; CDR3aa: CASARENEQFF
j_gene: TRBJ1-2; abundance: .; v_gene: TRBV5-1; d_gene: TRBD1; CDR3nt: TGCGCCAGCAGCCTCTGGGACAGCCACGGGAGAACCTTC; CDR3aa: CASSLWDSHGRTF
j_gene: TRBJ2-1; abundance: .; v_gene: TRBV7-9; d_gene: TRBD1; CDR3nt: TGTGCCAGCAGTACAGGGGGCTTTTTTAATGAGCAGTTCTTC; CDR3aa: CASSTGGFFNEQFF
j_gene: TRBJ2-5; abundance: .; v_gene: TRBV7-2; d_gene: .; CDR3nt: TGTGCCAGCAGCTCCACCGCGGCCGGGGAGACCCAGTACTTC; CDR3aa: CASSSTAAGETQYF
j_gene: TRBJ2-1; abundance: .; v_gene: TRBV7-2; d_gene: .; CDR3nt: TGTGCCAGCAGCATTAGACTAGATGGGTACAATGAGCAGTTCTTC; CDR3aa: CASSIRLDGYNEQFF
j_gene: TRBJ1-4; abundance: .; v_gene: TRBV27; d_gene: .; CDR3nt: TGTGCCAGCAGACATGGGGCGCCGGGTGAAAAACTGTTTTTT; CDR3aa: CASRHGAPGEKLFF
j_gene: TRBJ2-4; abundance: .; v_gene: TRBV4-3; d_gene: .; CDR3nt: TGCGCCAGCAGCGAGGGGGTTTCCAAAAACATTCAGTACTTC; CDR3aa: CASSEGVSKNIQYF
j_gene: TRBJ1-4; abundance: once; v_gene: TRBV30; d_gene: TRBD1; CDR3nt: TGTGCCTGGAGACAAGACAGGGATGGAAAACTGTTTTTT; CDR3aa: CAWRQDRDGKLFF
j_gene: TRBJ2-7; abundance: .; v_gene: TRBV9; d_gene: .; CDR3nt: TGTGCCAGCAGCGTAGCGGGAACCGACTACGAGCAGTACTTC; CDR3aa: CASSVAGTDYEQYF
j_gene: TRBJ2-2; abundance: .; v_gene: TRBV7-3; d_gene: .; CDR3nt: TGTGCCAGCAGCCGAGGGACATTGGGCACCGGGGAGCTGTTTTTT; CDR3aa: CASSRGTLGTGELFF
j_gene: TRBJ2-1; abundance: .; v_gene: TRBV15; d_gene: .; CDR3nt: TGTGCCACCAGCAGAGGGGGAGGGACAGGTCTTTACAATGAGCAGTTCTTC; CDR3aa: CATSRGGGTGLYNEQFF
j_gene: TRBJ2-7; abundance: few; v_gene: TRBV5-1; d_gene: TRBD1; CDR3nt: TGCGCCAGCAGCTTGTACAGGGGCGGCGAGCAGTACTTC; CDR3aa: CASSLYRGGEQYF
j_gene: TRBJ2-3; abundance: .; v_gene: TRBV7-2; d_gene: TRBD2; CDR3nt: TGTGCCAGCAGGGGTAGCGGGGCGCGGTCAGATACGCAGTATTTT; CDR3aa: CASRGSGARSDTQYF
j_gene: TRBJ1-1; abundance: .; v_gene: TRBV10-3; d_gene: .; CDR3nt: TGTGCCATCAGAGGAGGGAACACTGAAGCTTTCTTT; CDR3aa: CAIRGGNTEAFF
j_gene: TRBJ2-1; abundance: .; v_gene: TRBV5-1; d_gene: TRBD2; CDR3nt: TGCGCCAGCAGCTTGGGACTAGCGGGGGGTTACAATGAGCAGTTCTTC; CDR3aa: CASSLGLAGGYNEQFF
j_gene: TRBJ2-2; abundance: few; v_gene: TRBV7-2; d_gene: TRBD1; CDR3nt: TGTGCCAGCAGCTCCGGGACAGGGGGCATCGCGGGGGAGCTGTTTTTT; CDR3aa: CASSSGTGGIAGELFF
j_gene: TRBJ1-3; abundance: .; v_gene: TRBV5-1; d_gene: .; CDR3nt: TGCGCCAGCAGCTTTTACGAGGACTCTGGAAACACCATATATTTT; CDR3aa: CASSFYEDSGNTIYF
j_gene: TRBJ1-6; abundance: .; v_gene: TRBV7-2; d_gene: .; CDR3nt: TGTGCCAGCAGCTTAGAGGTGGAGTATAATTCACCCCTCCACTTT; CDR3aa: CASSLEVEYNSPLHF
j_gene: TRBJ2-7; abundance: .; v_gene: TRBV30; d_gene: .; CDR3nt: TGTGCCTGGAGTGGGAGCGACGGGGGCGAGCAGTACTTC; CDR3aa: CAWSGSDGGEQYF
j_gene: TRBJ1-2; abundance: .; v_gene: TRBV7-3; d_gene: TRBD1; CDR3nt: TGTGCCAGCAGCTCCACTGGGACAGGGGGAGGTGGCTACACCTTC; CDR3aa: CASSSTGTGGGGYTF
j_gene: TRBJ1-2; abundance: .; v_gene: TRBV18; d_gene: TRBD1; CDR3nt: TGTGCCAGCTCGCAGGACGCACAGGGGTGGGATGGCTACACCTTC; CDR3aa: CASSQDAQGWDGYTF
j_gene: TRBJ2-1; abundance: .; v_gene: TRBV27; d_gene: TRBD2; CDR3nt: TGTGCCAGCAGTCCCTATAGCGGGGGGGTAGCGGGTGAGCAGTTCTTC; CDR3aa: CASSPYSGGVAGEQFF
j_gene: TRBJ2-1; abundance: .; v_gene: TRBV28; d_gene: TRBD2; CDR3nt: TGTGCCAGCAGTTTAGAGGGGGCTAGCGGGGGCGATGAGCAGTTCTTC; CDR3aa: CASSLEGASGGDEQFF
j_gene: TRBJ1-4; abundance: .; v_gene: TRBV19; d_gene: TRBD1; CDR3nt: TGTGCCAGTAGTTACAGGGGGCTTGCTGAAAAACTGTTTTTT; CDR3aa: CASSYRGLAEKLFF
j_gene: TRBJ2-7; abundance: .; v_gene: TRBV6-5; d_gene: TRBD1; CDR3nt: TGTGCCAGCAGTGACAGGGGTCCCTACGAGCAGTACTTC; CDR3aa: CASSDRGPYEQYF
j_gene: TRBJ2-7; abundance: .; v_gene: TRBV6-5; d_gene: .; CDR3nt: TGTGCCAGCAGACGAGGACTTTCCTCCTACGAGCAGTACTTC; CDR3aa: CASRRGLSSYEQYF
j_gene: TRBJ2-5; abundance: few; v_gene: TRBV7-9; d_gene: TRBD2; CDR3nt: TGTGCCAGCAGCTTACTTGGGGGGGTAGAAGAGAGGACCCAGTACTTC; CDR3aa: CASSLLGGVEERTQYF
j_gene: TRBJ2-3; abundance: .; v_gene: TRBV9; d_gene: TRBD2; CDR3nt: TGTGCCAGCAACCCGTCCGCGGGGGGAAGCACAGATACGCAGTATTTT; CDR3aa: CASNPSAGGSTDTQYF
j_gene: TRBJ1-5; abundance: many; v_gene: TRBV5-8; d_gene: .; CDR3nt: TGTGCCAGCAGCCCGGGACTGTCCAATCAGCCCCAGCATTTT; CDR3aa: CASSPGLSNQPQHF
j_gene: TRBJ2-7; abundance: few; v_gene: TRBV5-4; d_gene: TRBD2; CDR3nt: TGTGCCAGCAGCTTGGCTGGGGAGGGCTACGAGCAGTACTTC; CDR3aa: CASSLAGEGYEQYF
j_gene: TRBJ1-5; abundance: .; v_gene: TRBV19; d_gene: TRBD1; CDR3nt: TGTGCCAGTAGCGCCAGGGACAGGGCCGCCAATCAGCCCCAGCATTTT; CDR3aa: CASSARDRAANQPQHF
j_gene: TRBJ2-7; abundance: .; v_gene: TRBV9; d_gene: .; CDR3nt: TGTGCCAGCAGCGTAGGTGGCAGGGGCTACGAGCAGTACTTC; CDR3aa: CASSVGGRGYEQYF